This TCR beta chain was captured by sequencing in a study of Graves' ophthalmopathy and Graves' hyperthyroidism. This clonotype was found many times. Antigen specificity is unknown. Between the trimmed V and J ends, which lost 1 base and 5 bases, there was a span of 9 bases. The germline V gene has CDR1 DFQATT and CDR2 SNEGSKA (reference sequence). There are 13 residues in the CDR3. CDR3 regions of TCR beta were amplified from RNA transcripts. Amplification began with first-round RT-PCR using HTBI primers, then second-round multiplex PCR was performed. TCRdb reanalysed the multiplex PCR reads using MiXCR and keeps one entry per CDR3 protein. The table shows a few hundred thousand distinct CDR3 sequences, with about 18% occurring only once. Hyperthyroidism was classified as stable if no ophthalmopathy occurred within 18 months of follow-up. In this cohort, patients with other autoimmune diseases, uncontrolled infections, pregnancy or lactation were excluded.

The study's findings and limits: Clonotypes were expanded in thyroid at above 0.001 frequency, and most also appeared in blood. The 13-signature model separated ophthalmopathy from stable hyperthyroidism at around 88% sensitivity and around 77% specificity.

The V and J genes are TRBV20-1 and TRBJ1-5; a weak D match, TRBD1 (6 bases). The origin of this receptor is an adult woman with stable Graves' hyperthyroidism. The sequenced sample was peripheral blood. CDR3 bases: TGCAGTGCTAGAGCTCACAGGGATCAGCCCCAGCATTTT. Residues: CSARAHRDQPQHF.